The clone carrying this T cell receptor (beta chain) was counted at least ten times. Its target is not known. TCRdb re-called the reads with MiXCR, one entry per CDR3 protein. The table lists about 68,000 distinct CDR3 sequences, about 22% of them singletons. CDR3 length: 14 amino acids. V was clipped by 11 bases and J by 2 bases; unmatched bases: 10. Per germline, CDR1 SGHTA and CDR2 FQGNSA. This record belongs to a study of T cell repertoires in cytomegalovirus infection. Whole-study context: Based on public TCR beta signatures, there were indications of CMV infection and of a matching HLA type. Whole-study findings and limits: Ex vivo responses were dominated by HLA-C-restricted CMV-specific TCR beta clonotypes. Identification of carriers of CMV plus the relevant HLA was performed using cumulative public TCR beta family frequency.

The chain has TRBV7-2 and TRBJ2-3, with TRBD1 matching over 7 bases. The sample comprised PBMCs, sequenced either directly or after in vitro stimulation (not recorded which). The source of this sequence is a human donor in good health (CMV status not recorded). Some clones in this sample may be carry-over from other donors' samples. The CDR3 loop is CAGMNRGHTDTQYF. In DNA form, the CDR3 reads TGTGCCGGAATGAACAGGGGACACACAGATACGCAGTATTTT. Complete variable domain (other parts from reference TRBV7-2 and TRBJ2-3): GAGVSQSPSNKVTEKGKDVELRCDPISGHTALYWYRQSLGQGLEFLIYFQGNSAPDKSGLPSDRFSAERTGGSVSTLTIQRTQQEDSAVYLCAGMNRGHTDTQYFGPGTRLTVL.